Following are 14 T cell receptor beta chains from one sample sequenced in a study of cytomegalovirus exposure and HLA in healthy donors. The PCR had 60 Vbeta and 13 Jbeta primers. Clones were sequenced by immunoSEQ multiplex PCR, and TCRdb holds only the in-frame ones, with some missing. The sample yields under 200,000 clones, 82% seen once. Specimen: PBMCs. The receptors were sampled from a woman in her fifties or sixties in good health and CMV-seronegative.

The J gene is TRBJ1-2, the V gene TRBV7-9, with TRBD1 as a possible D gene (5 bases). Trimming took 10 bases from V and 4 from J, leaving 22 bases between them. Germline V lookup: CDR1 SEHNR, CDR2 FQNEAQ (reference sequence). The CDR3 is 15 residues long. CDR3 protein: CAILVGGNTGYGYTF. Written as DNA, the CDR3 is TGTGCCATCCTCGTCGGGGGTAACACGGGCTATGGCTACACCTTC.

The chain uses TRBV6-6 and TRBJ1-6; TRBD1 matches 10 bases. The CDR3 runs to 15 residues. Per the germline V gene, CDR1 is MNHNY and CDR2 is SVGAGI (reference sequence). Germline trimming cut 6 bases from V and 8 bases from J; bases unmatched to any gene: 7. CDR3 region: CASRPTGTGDSPLHF. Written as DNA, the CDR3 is TGTGCCAGCAGACCAACCGGGACAGGGGATTCACCCCTCCACTTT.

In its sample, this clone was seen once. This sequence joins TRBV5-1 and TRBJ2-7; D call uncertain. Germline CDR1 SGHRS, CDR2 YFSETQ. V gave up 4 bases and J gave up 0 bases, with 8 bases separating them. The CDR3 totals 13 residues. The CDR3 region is CASSQRHSYEQYF. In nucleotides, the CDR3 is TGCGCCAGCAGCCAACGACACTCCTACGAGCAGTACTTC.

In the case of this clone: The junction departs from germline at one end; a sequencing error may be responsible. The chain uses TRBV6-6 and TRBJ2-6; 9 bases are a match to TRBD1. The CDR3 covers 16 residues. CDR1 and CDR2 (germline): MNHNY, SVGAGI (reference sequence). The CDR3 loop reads CASIAGQGIGANGLTF. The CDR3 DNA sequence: TGTGCCAGCATAGCCGGACAGGGGATCGGGGCCAACGGCCTGACTTTC.

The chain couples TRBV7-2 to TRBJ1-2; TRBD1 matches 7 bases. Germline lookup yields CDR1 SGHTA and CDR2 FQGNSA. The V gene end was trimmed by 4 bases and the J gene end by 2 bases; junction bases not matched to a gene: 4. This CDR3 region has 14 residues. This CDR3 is CASSSTGTNYGYTF. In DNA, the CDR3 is TGTGCCAGCAGCTCGACAGGGACCAACTATGGCTACACCTTC. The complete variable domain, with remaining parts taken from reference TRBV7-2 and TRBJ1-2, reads GAGVSQSPSNKVTEKGKDVELRCDPISGHTALYWYRQSLGQGLEFLIYFQGNSAPDKSGLPSDRFSAERTGGSVSTLTIQRTQQEDSAVYLCASSSTGTNYGYTFGSGTRLTVV.

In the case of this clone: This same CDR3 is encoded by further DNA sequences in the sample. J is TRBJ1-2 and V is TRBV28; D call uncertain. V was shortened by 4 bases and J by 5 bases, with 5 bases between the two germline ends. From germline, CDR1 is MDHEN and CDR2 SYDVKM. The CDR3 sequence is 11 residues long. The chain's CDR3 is CASSSRYGYTF. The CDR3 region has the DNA TGTGCCAGCAGTTCGAGATATGGCTACACCTTC.

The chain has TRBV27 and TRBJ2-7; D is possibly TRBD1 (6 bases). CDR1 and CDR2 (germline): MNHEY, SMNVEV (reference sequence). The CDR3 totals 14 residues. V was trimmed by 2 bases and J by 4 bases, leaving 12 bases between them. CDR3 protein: CASSLIRGTYEQYF. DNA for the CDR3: TGTGCCAGCAGTTTAATCAGGGGCACTTACGAGCAGTACTTC.

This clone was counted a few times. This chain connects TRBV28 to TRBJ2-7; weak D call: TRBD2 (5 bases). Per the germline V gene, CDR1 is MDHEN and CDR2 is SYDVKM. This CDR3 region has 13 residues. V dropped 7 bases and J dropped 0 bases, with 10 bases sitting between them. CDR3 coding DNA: TGTGCCAGCACCAATCTAGCCTCCTACGAGCAGTACTTC. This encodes CASTNLASYEQYF.

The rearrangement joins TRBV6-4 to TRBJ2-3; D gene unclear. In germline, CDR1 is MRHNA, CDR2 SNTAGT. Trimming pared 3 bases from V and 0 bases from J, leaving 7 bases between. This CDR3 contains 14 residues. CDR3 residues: CASSESTSTDTQYF. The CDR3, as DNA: TGTGCCAGCAGTGAATCCACTAGCACAGATACGCAGTATTTT.

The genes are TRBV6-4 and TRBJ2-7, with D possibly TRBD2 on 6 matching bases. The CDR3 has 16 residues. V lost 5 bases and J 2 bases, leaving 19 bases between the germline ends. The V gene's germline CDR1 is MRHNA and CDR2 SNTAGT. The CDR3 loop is CASSYHLGGAPYEQYF. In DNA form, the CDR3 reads TGTGCCAGCAGTTACCACCTAGGCGGGGCCCCCTACGAGCAGTACTTC.

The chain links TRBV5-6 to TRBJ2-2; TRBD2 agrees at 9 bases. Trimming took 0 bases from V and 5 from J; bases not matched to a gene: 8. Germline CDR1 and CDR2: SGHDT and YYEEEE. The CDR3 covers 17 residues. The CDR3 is CASSLVRAGGQTGELFF. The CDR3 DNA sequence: TGTGCCAGCAGCTTGGTACGGGCGGGAGGGCAGACCGGGGAGCTGTTTTTT.

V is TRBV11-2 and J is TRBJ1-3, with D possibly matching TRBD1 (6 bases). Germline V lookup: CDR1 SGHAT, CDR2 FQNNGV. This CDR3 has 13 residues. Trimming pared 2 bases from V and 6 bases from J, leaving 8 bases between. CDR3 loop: CASSLSGANTIYF. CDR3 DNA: TGTGCCAGCAGCTTATCAGGGGCAAACACCATATATTTT.

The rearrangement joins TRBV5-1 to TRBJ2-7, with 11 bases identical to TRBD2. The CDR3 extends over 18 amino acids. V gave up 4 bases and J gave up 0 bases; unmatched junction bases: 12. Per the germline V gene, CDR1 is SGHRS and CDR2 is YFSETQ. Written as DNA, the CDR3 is TGCGCCAGCAGCGCCCGACTAGCGGGACCTGGGATCTCCTACGAGCAGTACTTC. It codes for CASSARLAGPGISYEQYF.

The CDR3 spells CASSLWSGDTQYF. The DNA of the CDR3 is TGTGCCAGCAGCTTATGGTCGGGTGATACGCAGTATTTT. This rearrangement joins TRBV7-3 to TRBJ2-3; D gene uncertain. Germline V gene lookup returns CDR1 SGHTA and CDR2 FQGTGA. The CDR3 sequence is 13 residues long. V was cut by 2 bases and J by 6 bases, with 9 bases left in between.